The clone carrying this TCR beta chain is medium-sized in the sample. Its antigen remains unknown. V was trimmed by 2 bases and J by 1 base, leaving 5 bases between them. The CDR3 consists of 13 residues. Germline V gives CDR1 LNHDA, CDR2 SQIVND (reference sequence). These data originate in a study of lung T cells in sarcoidosis with Löfgren's syndrome. Overall study context: Löfgren's syndrome patients were the main repertoire analysis focus. Study-level findings and limits: Multiple Löfgren's syndrome patients reportedly shared TRAV12-1 and TRBV2 CDR3 motifs, suggesting public CD4+ TCRs.

Each CDR3 protein gets one entry after TCRdb re-called the reads with MiXCR. The data show about 1,900 distinct CDR3 sequences, 25% to 30% seen once. The sequence derives from a human donor with sarcoidosis (Löfgren's syndrome or another form), or a control subject (not recorded which). The gene calls are TRBV19 and TRBJ1-1; no clear D gene. The sample comprised CD4+ T cells from bronchoalveolar lavage. DNA of the CDR3: TGTGCCAGTAGTATAATGACGAACACTGAAGCTTTCTTT. The encoded protein is CASSIMTNTEAFF.